This paragraph covers one TCR beta chain sequence. The antigen is undetermined. These data originate in a study of T cell repertoires in cytomegalovirus infection. Across the study: It was the public TCR beta signatures that indicated both CMV infection and matching HLA type.

One entry per CDR3 protein, called by TCRdb with MiXCR from the reads. The profile shows some 170,000 distinct CDR3 sequences, about 17% of them singletons. Broader study findings: Of the TCR beta families, the public ones yielded a cumulative frequency that identified carriers of CMV plus the relevant HLA.

V lost 2 bases and J lost 5, with 12 bases in between. This CDR3 has 14 residues. The germline gives CDR1 MDHEN, CDR2 SYDVKM. This chain links TRBV28 with TRBJ1-1; D remains unclear. Material for sequencing was CD8+ T cells from PBMCs. This receptor was obtained from a human donor in good health (CMV status not recorded). Some clones in this sample may be carry-over from other donors' samples. The CDR3 nucleotides are TGTGCCAGCAGTTTAGGGGTGAGTTGGACTGAAGCTTTCTTT. This gives the protein CASSLGVSWTEAFF.